The clone carrying this T cell receptor (beta chain) was counted a single time. The target antigen is unknown. Here immunoSEQ multiplex PCR was the method, and the copy in TCRdb shows in-frame clones only, minus some. The sample records about 100,000 clones, 80% to 90% being singletons. The entry originates in a study of identifying expanded T cells in peripheral blood. General study points: Roughly two-week clone count variance significantly increased as total template count grew. About 1.2 clones differed between technical replicates, versus roughly 16 and 20 over time.

Collection occurred without any documented infections or immune events in donors. The CDR3 loop spans 14 amino acids. Germline loops: CDR1 KGHSH, CDR2 LQKENI. The ends were cut back, 3 bases at V and 0 bases at J, with 5 bases in the middle. The origin of this receptor is a person between 18 and 75 years old in good health. Specimen: blood. The V call is TRBV18, the J call TRBJ1-4, with a possible D match to TRBD1 (5 bases). The CDR3 coding sequence is TGTGCCAGCTCACCGACAGCAACTAATGAAAAACTGTTTTTT. Translation gives CASSPTATNEKLFF.